Described below is a single T cell receptor (beta chain) sequence and its context. These data come from a study of shared clonotypes between healthy human individuals. The CDR3 sequence is 15 residues long. Trimming at V came to 4 bases and at J to 5 bases, leaving 1 base not matched to a gene. The V gene's germline CDR1 is MNHEY and CDR2 SVGAGI. Profiled with immunoSEQ multiplex PCR; TCRdb holds only in-frame clones, not every one. The sample holds hundreds of thousands of clones, about nine tenths seen once. The sequenced sample consisted of memory CD8+ T cells sorted from blood. Noted subset: CD45RO+ cells pooled with CCR7-negative TemRA cells. The gene calls are TRBV6-5 and TRBJ2-1; 14 bases are a match to TRBD2. This clonotype originated in a man between 18 and 35 years old in good health. The CDR3 spells CASSWGLAGDNEQFF. CDR3 bases: TGTGCCAGCAGTTGGGGACTAGCGGGGGACAATGAGCAGTTCTTC.